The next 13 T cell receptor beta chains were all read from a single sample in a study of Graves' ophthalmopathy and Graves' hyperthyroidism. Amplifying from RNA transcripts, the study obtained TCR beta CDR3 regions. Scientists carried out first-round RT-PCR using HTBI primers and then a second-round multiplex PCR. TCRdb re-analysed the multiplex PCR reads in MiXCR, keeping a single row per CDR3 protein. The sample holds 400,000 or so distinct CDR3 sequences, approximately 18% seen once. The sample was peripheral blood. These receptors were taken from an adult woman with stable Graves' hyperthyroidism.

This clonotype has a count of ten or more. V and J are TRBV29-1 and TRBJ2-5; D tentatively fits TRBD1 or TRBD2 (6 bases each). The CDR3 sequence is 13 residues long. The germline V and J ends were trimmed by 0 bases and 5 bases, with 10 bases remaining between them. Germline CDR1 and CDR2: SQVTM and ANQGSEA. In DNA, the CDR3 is TGCAGCGTTGAAGATCAAGGGGGGGAGACCCAGTACTTC. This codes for CSVEDQGGETQYF.

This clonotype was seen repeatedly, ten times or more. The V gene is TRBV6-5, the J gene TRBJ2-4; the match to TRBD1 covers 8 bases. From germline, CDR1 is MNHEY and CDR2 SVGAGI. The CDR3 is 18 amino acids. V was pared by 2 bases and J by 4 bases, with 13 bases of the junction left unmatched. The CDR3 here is CASSYETGQGRAKNIQYF. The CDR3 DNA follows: TGTGCCAGCAGTTACGAGACCGGACAGGGTAGGGCGAAAAACATTCAGTACTTC.

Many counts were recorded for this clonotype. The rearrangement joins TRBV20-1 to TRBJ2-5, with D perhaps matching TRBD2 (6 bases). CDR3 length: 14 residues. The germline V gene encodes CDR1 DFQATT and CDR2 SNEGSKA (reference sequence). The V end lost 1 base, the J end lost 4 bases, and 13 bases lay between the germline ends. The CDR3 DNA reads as TGCAGTGCTAGAGTATCGGGAGCGACAGAGACCCAGTACTTC. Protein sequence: CSARVSGATETQYF.

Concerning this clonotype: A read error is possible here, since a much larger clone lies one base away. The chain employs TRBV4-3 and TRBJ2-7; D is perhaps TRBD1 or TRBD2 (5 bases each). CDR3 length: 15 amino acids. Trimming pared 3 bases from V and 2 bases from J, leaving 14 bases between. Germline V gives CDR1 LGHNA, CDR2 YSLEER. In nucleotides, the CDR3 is TGCGCCAGCAGCCACACCGGGGCGGCTACCTACGAGCAGTACGTC. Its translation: CASSHTGAATYEQYV.

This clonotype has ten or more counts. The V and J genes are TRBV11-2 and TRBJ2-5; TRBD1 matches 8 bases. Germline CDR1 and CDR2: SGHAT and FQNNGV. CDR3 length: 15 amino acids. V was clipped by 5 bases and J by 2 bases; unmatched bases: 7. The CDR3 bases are TGTGCCAGCAGCGAAGGGACAGGTCCTCAAGAGACCCAGTACTTC. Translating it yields CASSEGTGPQETQYF.

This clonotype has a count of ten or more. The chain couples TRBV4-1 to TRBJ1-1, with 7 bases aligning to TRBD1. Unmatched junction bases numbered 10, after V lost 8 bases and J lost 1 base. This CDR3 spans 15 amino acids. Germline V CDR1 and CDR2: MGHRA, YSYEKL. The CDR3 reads CASANPGGTNTEAFF. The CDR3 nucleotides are TGCGCCAGCGCCAACCCAGGGGGGACGAACACTGAAGCTTTCTTT.

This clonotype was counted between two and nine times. Here the CDR3 reads CASSPGLYGGELFF. The CDR3 DNA is TGTGCCAGCAGCCCGGGACTATATGGCGGGGAGCTGTTTTTT. The chain couples TRBV7-2 to TRBJ2-2, with 7 bases that match TRBD2. In germline, CDR1 is SGHTA, CDR2 FQGNSA. The CDR3 covers 14 residues. The V and J ends lost 5 bases and 7 bases, in that order; junction bases with no gene match: 7.

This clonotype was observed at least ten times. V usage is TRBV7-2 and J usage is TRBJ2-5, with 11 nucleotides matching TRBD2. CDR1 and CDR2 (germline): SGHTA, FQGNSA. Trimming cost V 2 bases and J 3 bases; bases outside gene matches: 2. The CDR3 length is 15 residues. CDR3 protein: CASSLSGLAEETQYF. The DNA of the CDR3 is TGTGCCAGCAGCTTATCGGGACTAGCGGAAGAGACCCAGTACTTC.

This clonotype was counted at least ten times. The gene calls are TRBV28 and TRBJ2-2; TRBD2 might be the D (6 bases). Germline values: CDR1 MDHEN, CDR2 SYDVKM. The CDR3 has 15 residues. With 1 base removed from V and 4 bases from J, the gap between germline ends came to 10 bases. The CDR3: CASSLLTSSTGELFF. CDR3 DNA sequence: TGTGCCAGCAGTTTATTAACTAGCAGCACCGGGGAGCTGTTTTTT.

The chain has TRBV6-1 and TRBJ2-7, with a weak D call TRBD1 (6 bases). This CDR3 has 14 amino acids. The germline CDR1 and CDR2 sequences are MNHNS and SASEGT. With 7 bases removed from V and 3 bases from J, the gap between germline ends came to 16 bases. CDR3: CASTRGHGSYEQYF. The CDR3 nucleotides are TGTGCCAGCACTAGGGGACACGGAAGCTACGAGCAGTACTTC.

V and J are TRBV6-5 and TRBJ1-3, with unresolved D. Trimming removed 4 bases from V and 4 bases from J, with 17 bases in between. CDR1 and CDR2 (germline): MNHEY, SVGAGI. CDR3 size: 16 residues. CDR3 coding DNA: TGTGCCAGCAGTTCCTTTTCGGTGATCTCCGGAAACACCATATATTTT. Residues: CASSSFSVISGNTIYF.

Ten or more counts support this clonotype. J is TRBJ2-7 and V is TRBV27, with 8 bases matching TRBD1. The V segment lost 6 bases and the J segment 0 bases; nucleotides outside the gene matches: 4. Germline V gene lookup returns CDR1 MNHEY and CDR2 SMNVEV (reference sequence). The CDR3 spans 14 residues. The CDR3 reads CASSSGQASYEQYF. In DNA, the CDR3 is TGTGCCAGCAGCTCGGGACAGGCCTCCTACGAGCAGTACTTC.

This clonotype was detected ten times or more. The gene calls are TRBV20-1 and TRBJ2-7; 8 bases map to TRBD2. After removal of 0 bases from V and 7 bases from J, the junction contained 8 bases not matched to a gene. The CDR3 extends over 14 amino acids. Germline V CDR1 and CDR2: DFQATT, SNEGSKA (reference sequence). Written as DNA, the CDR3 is TGCAGTGCTAGAGATCGGGAGGGGTTAGGGGAGCAGTACTTC. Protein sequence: CSARDREGLGEQYF.